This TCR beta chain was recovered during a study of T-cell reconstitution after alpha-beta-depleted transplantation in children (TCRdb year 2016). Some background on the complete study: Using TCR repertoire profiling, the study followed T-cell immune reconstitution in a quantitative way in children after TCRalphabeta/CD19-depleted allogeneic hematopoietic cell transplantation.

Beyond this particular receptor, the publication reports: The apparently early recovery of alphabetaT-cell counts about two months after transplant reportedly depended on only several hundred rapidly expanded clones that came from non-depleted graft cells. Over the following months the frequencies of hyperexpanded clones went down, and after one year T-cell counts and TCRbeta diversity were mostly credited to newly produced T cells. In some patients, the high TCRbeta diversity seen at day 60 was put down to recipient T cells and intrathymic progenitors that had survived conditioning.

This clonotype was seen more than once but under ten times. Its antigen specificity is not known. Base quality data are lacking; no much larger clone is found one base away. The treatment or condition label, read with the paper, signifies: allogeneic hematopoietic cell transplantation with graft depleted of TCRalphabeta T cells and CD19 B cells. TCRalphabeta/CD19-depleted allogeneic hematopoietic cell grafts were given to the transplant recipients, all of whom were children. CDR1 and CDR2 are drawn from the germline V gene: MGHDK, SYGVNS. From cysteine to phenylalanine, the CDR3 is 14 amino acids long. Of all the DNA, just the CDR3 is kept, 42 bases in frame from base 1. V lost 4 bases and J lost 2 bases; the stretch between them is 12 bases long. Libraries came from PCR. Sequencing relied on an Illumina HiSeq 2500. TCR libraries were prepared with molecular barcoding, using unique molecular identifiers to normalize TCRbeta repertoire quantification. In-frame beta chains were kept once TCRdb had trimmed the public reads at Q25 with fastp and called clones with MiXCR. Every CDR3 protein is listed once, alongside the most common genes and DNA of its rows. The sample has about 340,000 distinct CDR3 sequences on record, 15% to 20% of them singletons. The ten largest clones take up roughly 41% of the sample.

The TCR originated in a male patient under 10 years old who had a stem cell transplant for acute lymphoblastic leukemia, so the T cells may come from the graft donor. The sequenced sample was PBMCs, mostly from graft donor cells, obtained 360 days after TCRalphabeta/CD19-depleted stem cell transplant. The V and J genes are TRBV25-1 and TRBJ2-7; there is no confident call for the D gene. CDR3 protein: CASSGADVPYEQYF. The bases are TGTGCCAGCAGTGGGGCGGATGTCCCCTACGAGCAGTACTTC.